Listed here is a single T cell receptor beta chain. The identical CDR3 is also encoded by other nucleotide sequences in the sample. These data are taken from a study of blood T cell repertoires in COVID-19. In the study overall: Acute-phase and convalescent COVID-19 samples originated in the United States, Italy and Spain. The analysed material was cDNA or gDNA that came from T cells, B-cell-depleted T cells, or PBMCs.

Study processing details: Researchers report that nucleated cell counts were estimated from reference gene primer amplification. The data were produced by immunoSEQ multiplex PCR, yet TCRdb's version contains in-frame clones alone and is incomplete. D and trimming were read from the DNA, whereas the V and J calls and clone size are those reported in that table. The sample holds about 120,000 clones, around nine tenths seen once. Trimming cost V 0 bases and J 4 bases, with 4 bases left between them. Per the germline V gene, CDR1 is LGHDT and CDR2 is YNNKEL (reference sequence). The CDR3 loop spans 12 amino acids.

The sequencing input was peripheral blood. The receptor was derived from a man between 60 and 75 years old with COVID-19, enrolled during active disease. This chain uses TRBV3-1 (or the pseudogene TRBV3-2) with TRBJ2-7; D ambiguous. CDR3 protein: CASSQDLYEQYF. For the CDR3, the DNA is TGTGCCAGCAGCCAAGACCTATACGAGCAGTACTTC.